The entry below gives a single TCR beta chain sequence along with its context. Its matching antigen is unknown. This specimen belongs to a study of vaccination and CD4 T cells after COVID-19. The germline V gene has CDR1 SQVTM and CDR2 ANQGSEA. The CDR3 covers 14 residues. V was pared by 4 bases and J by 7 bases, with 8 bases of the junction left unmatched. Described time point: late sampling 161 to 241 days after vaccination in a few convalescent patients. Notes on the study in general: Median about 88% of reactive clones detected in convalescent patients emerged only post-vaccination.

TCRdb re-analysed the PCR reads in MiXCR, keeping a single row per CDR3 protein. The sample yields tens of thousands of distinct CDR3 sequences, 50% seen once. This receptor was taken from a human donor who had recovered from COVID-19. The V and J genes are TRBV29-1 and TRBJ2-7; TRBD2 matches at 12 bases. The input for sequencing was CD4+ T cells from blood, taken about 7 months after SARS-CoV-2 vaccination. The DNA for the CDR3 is TGCAGCGTTGGACCCCCTAGCGGGAGGGATGAGCAGTACTTC. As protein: CSVGPPSGRDEQYF.